Listed here are 30 T cell receptor beta chains from one sample, sequenced in a study of long-term antiretroviral therapy in people with HIV. A v3.0 immunoSEQ assay was performed at survey level. The protocol was immunoSEQ multiplex PCR, while the TCRdb copy is restricted to in-frame clones and leaves out a portion. The sample has about 14,000 clones, 75% to 85% seen once. The sequencing used unsorted PBMCs, collected 1.3 years before starting antiretroviral therapy. These receptor sequences come from a man aged 40-55 years with HIV.

This chain uses TRBV2 with TRBJ1-2, with D possibly matching TRBD1 (6 bases). Trimming shortened V by 2 bases and J by 4 bases, and 20 bases separated the two germline ends. This CDR3 is built from 17 residues. The germline V gene has CDR1 SNHLY and CDR2 FYNNEI. This chain's CDR3 is CASSELGRPDSSYGYTF. The CDR3 nucleotides are TGTGCCAGCAGTGAATTAGGAAGACCGGACAGTAGCTATGGCTACACCTTC.

The V and J genes are TRBV10-3 and TRBJ2-3; 13 nucleotides align to TRBD2. Germline V gives CDR1 ENHRY, CDR2 SYGVKD. The CDR3 runs 16 residues. V was clipped by 4 bases and J by 7 bases; unmatched bases: 8. CDR3 region: CAISGQLAGGQNTQYF. The CDR3 DNA reads TGTGCCATCAGTGGTCAACTAGCGGGGGGGCAAAATACGCAGTATTTT.

The V call is TRBV12-5, the J call TRBJ2-1; 8 nucleotides agree with TRBD1. Germline lookup yields CDR1 LGHNT and CDR2 FRNRAP. The trim removed 7 bases at V and 7 bases at J, leaving 3 bases unmatched. The CDR3 has 12 amino acids. CDR3 DNA: TGTGCTAGTGTCCAGGGGGCGAATGAGCAGTTCTTC. This translates into CASVQGANEQFF.

The chain recombines TRBV19 with TRBJ2-1, with a possible D match to TRBD2 (6 bases). There are 15 residues in the CDR3. Germline V gives CDR1 LNHDA, CDR2 SQIVND (reference sequence). Trimming removed 4 bases at V and 6 bases at J, with 16 bases between. CDR3 loop: CASSTYPGGSNEQFF. The DNA for the CDR3 is TGTGCCAGTAGTACCTACCCCGGGGGAAGCAATGAGCAGTTCTTC.

The CDR3 bases are TGCGCCAGCAGCCACCAGCAGGGATCTACCTACAATGAGCAGTTCTTC. This codes for CASSHQQGSTYNEQFF. The gene calls are TRBV4-1 and TRBJ2-1; possible D gene TRBD1, 5 bases. Germline V gives CDR1 MGHRA, CDR2 YSYEKL. Trimming shortened V by 3 bases and J by 2 bases, and 14 bases separated the two germline ends. The CDR3 length is 16 residues.

This clone has more than one count but fewer than ten. The rearrangement uses TRBV6-1 and TRBJ2-1; 11 bases match TRBD2. The CDR3 loop spans 16 amino acids. Looked up from germline, CDR1 is MNHNS and CDR2 is SASEGT. With V trimmed by 4 bases and J by 5 bases, 7 bases remained unmatched. DNA for the CDR3: TGTGCCAGCAGTGCCCGACTAGCGGGGACCCACAATGAGCAGTTCTTC. It codes for CASSARLAGTHNEQFF.

This sequence joins TRBV29-1 and TRBJ1-2; D not resolved. The CDR3 has 15 residues. The germline V gene encodes CDR1 SQVTM and CDR2 ANQGSEA. Trimming removed 3 bases from V and 2 bases from J, with 16 bases in between. The CDR3 loop reads CSVDLPGHDNYGYTF. The CDR3 DNA is TGCAGCGTTGACTTGCCAGGTCACGACAACTATGGCTACACCTTC.

Written as DNA, the CDR3 is TGCGCCAGCAGCCTGGGGGCTAGCACAGATACGCAGTATTTT. It encodes CASSLGASTDTQYF. V is TRBV5-1 and J is TRBJ2-3, with a weak D call TRBD1 (6 bases). The CDR3 consists of 14 residues. The V and J ends lost 4 bases and 0 bases respectively, with 9 bases between them. The germline V gene encodes CDR1 SGHRS and CDR2 YFSETQ.

The genes are TRBV6-5 and TRBJ1-2; weak D call: TRBD1 (6 bases). Germline CDR1 MNHEY, CDR2 SVGAGI. The CDR3 is 12 residues long. Trimming cost V 5 bases and J 5 bases, with 9 bases left between them. The CDR3 sequence is CASSDQGYGYTF. The CDR3 coding sequence is TGTGCCAGCAGTGACCAGGGGTATGGCTACACCTTC.

The V call is TRBV29-1, the J call TRBJ2-3; TRBD1 might be the D (5 bases). Germline V gene sequence: CDR1 SQVTM, CDR2 ANQGSEA. The CDR3 has 14 residues. Between the trimmed V and J ends, which lost 4 bases and 2 bases, there was a span of 13 bases. The DNA for the CDR3 is TGCAGCGTTGTCAAGGGGCCAGTCACAGATACGCAGTATTTT. Translation gives CSVVKGPVTDTQYF.

J is TRBJ2-3 and V is TRBV5-4; 11 bases are shared with TRBD2. This CDR3 region has 17 residues. CDR1 SGHNT and CDR2 YYREEE come from the germline V gene (reference sequence). Unmatched junction bases numbered 7, after V lost 4 bases and J lost 0 bases. The CDR3 DNA follows: TGTGCCAGCAGCGATAGCGGGGGGGGAGCTAGCACAGATACGCAGTATTTT. The encoded protein is CASSDSGGGASTDTQYF. Variable domain in full (rest from reference TRBV5-4 and TRBJ2-3): ETGVTQSPTHLIKTRGQQVTLRCSSQSGHNTVSWYQQALGQGPQFIFQYYREEENGRGNFPPRFSGLQFPNYSSELNVNALELDDSALYLCASSDSGGGASTDTQYFGPGTRLTVL.

The J gene is TRBJ1-2, the V gene TRBV6-4, with TRBD1 identical over 7 bases. With V trimmed by 5 bases and J by 8 bases, 11 bases remained unmatched. CDR3 length: 14 amino acids. Germline CDR1 reads MRHNA; CDR2 reads SNTAGT. Here the CDR3 DNA reads TGTGCCAGCAGTCCAGGGGGTCCGGTAGGAGGCTACACCTTC. Its protein product is CASSPGGPVGGYTF.

The chain has TRBV19 and TRBJ1-5; D unclear. V was shortened by 5 bases and J by 5 bases, with 7 bases between the two germline ends. The CDR3 spans 12 residues. CDR1 and CDR2 from the germline V gene are LNHDA and SQIVND (reference sequence). The CDR3 nucleotides are TGTGCCAGTAGTCGGAGGGATCAGCCCCAGCATTTT. It yields the protein CASSRRDQPQHF.

The V and J genes are TRBV5-6 and TRBJ1-2; D is undetermined. Germline CDR1 SGHDT, CDR2 YYEEEE. The CDR3 runs 14 residues. V dropped 1 base and J dropped 2 bases, with 9 bases sitting between them. The CDR3 sequence: CASSLRQTNYGYTF. The CDR3 DNA follows: TGTGCCAGCAGCTTGAGGCAGACAAACTATGGCTACACCTTC.

This chain uses TRBV5-1 with TRBJ2-1, with D perhaps matching TRBD1 (5 bases). This CDR3 comprises 15 residues. The germline V and J ends were trimmed by 2 bases and 3 bases, with 12 bases remaining between them. Germline loops: CDR1 SGHRS, CDR2 YFSETQ. The CDR3, as DNA: TGCGCCAGCAGCTTAAGGACACCTCGCTACAATGAGCAGTTCTTC. Encoded protein: CASSLRTPRYNEQFF.

The chain combines TRBV5-6 with TRBJ2-7, with TRBD1 as a possible D gene (6 bases). The length of the CDR3 is 14 residues. Per the germline V gene, CDR1 is SGHDT and CDR2 is YYEEEE. V was trimmed by 4 bases and J by 5 bases, leaving 16 bases between them. Written as DNA, the CDR3 is TGTGCCAGCAGCATTTCAGGGGCGGGCGACGAGCAGTACTTC. As protein: CASSISGAGDEQYF.

This clone was observed once. This sequence joins TRBV7-9 and TRBJ2-7; TRBD1 matches at 11 bases. There are 15 residues in the CDR3. The V gene end was trimmed by 5 bases and the J gene end by 1 base; junction bases not matched to a gene: 4. The V gene's germline CDR1 is SEHNR and CDR2 FQNEAQ (reference sequence). The CDR3: CASSPGTGGSYEQYF. CDR3 DNA sequence: TGTGCCAGCAGCCCCGGGACAGGGGGTTCCTACGAGCAGTACTTC.

This chain joins TRBV6-1 and TRBJ2-7; a possible D gene is TRBD2 (5 bases). This CDR3 spans 11 amino acids. CDR1 MNHNS and CDR2 SASEGT come from the germline V gene. The CDR3 region is CASGRSYEQYF. CDR3 nucleotides: TGTGCAAGCGGAAGGAGCTACGAGCAGTACTTC.

This chain uses TRBV5-1 with TRBJ1-2; no clear D. CDR3 size: 13 residues. V shed 1 base and J shed 8 bases, with 12 bases lying between them. Germline lookup yields CDR1 SGHRS and CDR2 YFSETQ. This chain's CDR3 is CASSLNGEWGYTF. In nucleotides, the CDR3 is TGCGCCAGCAGCTTGAATGGGGAGTGGGGCTACACCTTC.

This clone was seen only a few times. The chain employs TRBV27 and TRBJ1-1; D might be TRBD1 (5 bases). V was trimmed by 7 bases and J by 11 bases, leaving 20 bases between them. This CDR3 has 13 amino acids. CDR1 is MNHEY and CDR2 is SMNVEV in the germline V gene (reference sequence). Written as DNA, the CDR3 is TGTGCCAGCAAGGGAGGACCCTGGGGCGAGGCTTTCTTT. Its protein is CASKGGPWGEAFF.

This clone was observed once. V gene TRBV4-2 combines with J gene TRBJ2-3; 9 nucleotides align to TRBD2. CDR1 and CDR2 from the germline V gene are LGHNA and YNFKEQ. Trimming removed 0 bases from V and 5 bases from J; junction bases left unmatched: 18. This CDR3 comprises 20 residues. This CDR3 reads CASSQEVQAGGPLGRDTQYF. CDR3 in DNA: TGTGCCAGCAGCCAAGAAGTTCAAGCGGGGGGCCCCCTGGGGAGAGATACGCAGTATTTT.

The gene calls are TRBV30 and TRBJ1-5; tentative D call: TRBD1 (6 bases). The V gene's germline CDR1 is GTSNPN and CDR2 SVGIG (reference sequence). Trimming shortened V by 2 bases and J by 5 bases, and 10 bases separated the two germline ends. CDR3 size: 13 residues. The CDR3, as DNA: TGTGCCTGGAGTTCAGGGGAGGATCAGCCCCAGCATTTT. This gives the protein CAWSSGEDQPQHF.

This clone was detected a few times. At one end the junction does not follow the germline gene, possibly because of a read error. V and J are TRBV7-9 and TRBJ1-2; 7 bases agree with TRBD1. Germline-derived CDR1 and CDR2 are SEHNR and FQNEAQ (reference sequence). CDR3 length equals 13 residues. CDR3 region: CASSLRLTGPSSF. CDR3 coding DNA: TGTGCCAGCAGCTTAAGGCTGACAGGGCCTTCCTCCTTC.

V usage is TRBV5-4 and J usage is TRBJ2-7, with D possibly being TRBD1 or TRBD2 (5 bases each). This CDR3 is built from 14 residues. V lost 3 bases to trimming and J lost 3 bases, with 13 bases between them. Per the germline V gene, CDR1 is SGHNT and CDR2 is YYREEE (reference sequence). The CDR3, as DNA: TGTGCCAGCAGCTCGTTGAGGGGCGGCTACGAGCAGTACTTC. It yields the protein CASSSLRGGYEQYF.

V is TRBV2 and J is TRBJ2-1; 7 bases fit TRBD2. CDR3 length: 12 residues. Trimming took 8 bases from V and 2 from J; bases not matched to a gene: 0. Looked up from germline, CDR1 is SNHLY and CDR2 is FYNNEI. CDR3 bases: TGTGCCAGCGGGGGGGCCTACAATGAGCAGTTCTTC. It translates to CASGGAYNEQFF.

The chain has TRBV28 and TRBJ1-3, with D unresolved. CDR3 length: 14 residues. Germline CDR1 reads MDHEN; CDR2 reads SYDVKM. Trimming took off 7 bases at V and 0 bases at J, with 10 bases between the two ends. The CDR3 DNA is TGTGCCAGCACCGAGTTTAGCTCTGGAAACACCATATATTTT. This sequence encodes CASTEFSSGNTIYF.

J is TRBJ1-1 and V is TRBV5-1, with D unclear. This CDR3 region has 13 residues. Trimming cost V 0 bases and J 1 base, with 4 bases left between them. Germline V lookup: CDR1 SGHRS, CDR2 YFSETQ. The CDR3 is CASSLGPNTEAFF. The CDR3 DNA sequence: TGCGCCAGCAGCTTGGGACCGAACACTGAAGCTTTCTTT.

The chain joins TRBV27 to TRBJ2-7; 10 nucleotides line up with TRBD1. The CDR3 extends over 14 amino acids. Germline V gives CDR1 MNHEY, CDR2 SMNVEV (reference sequence). V lost 8 bases and J lost 6; bases outside the gene matches: 10. This CDR3 reads CASRAGQGRSEQYF. In DNA, the CDR3 is TGTGCCAGCCGCGCGGGACAGGGGAGATCCGAGCAGTACTTC.

This chain links TRBV5-6 with TRBJ1-2, with TRBD1 matching 9 bases. CDR1 is SGHDT, CDR2 YYEEEE, per germline. Germline trimming cut 7 bases from V and 8 bases from J; bases unmatched to any gene: 3. This CDR3 is 11 amino acids long. The CDR3 DNA reads TGTGCCAGCGGGGACAGGGCGGGCTACACCTTC. Protein sequence: CASGDRAGYTF.

This chain links TRBV6-6 with TRBJ1-1; D is ambiguous. Deletions cut 5 bases from V and 1 base from J, with 5 bases between. CDR1 and CDR2 from the germline V gene are MNHNY and SVGAGI (reference sequence). The CDR3 totals 12 residues. The chain's CDR3 is CASSRRNTEAFF. The DNA of the CDR3 is TGTGCCAGCAGTAGGAGGAACACTGAAGCTTTCTTT.